These T cell receptor beta chains were read from a single sample in a study of cytomegalovirus exposure and HLA in healthy donors. The repertoire was sequenced with immunoSEQ multiplex PCR; TCRdb's copy has only in-frame clones and lacks some. The sample shows about 160,000 clones, approximately 80% of them seen only once. Sequenced sample: PBMCs. The receptors stem from a woman younger than 45 in good health and CMV-seropositive. CDR3s include the opening cysteine and the closing phenylalanine or tryptophan. Each record gives: J gene, V gene, CDR3 protein.

j_gene: TRBJ1-5
v_gene: TRBV2
CDR3aa: CASSVQGVGQPQHF

j_gene: TRBJ1-4
v_gene: TRBV5-4
CDR3aa: CASSYTGGDNEKLFF

j_gene: TRBJ2-5
v_gene: TRBV6-5
CDR3aa: CASSYSIASPGTQYF

j_gene: TRBJ1-1
v_gene: TRBV30
CDR3aa: CAWSFDTNTEAFF

j_gene: TRBJ1-5
v_gene: TRBV28
CDR3aa: CASQSYGAYSNQPQHF

j_gene: TRBJ2-3
v_gene: TRBV29-1
CDR3aa: CSVALAGQVDTQYF

j_gene: TRBJ1-1
v_gene: TRBV5-4
CDR3aa: CASSLWQGNTEAFF

j_gene: TRBJ2-7
v_gene: TRBV28
CDR3aa: CASSPPNSYEQYF

j_gene: TRBJ1-1
v_gene: TRBV28
CDR3aa: CASSSPGRMVEAFF

j_gene: TRBJ1-2
v_gene: TRBV5-4
CDR3aa: CASSLVQGNGYTF

j_gene: TRBJ1-1
v_gene: TRBV4-3
CDR3aa: CASGVGAFTEAFF

j_gene: TRBJ2-5
v_gene: TRBV15
CDR3aa: CATSPVSQQVAQYF

j_gene: TRBJ1-3
v_gene: TRBV7-6
CDR3aa: CASSHYRVSGNTIYF

j_gene: TRBJ2-5
v_gene: TRBV7-7
CDR3aa: CASSLSPGYQETQYF

j_gene: TRBJ1-2
v_gene: TRBV7-6
CDR3aa: CASSFGGQFYGYTF

j_gene: TRBJ1-5
v_gene: TRBV16
CDR3aa: CASSHTGQGGLSNQPQHF

j_gene: TRBJ1-2
v_gene: TRBV29-1
CDR3aa: CSVEEGTGGYGYTF